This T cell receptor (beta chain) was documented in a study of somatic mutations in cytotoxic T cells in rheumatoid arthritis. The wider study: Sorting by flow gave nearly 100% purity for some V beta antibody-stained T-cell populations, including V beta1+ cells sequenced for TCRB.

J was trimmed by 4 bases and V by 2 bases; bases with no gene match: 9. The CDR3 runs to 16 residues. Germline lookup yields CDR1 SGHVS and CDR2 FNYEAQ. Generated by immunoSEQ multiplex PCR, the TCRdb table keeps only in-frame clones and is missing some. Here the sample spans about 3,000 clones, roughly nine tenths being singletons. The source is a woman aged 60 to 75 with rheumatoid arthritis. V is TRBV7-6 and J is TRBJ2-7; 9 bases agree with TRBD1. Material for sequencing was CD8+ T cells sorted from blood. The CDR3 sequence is CASSLIAGTGTYEQYF. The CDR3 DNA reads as TGTGCCAGCAGCTTAATAGCCGGGACAGGGACATACGAGCAGTACTTC.